A single sample is the source of the 10 T cell receptor beta chains below, sequenced in a study of CD8 T cells in Susac syndrome. It was with random hexamers that 0.5 to 1 ug RNA was reverse transcribed. TCRdb re-derived calls from the immunoSEQ multiplex PCR reads in MiXCR, one entry per CDR3 protein. The data show 140,000 to 150,000 distinct CDR3 sequences, roughly 95% seen once. The sequencing input was CD4+ T cells from PBMCs. These receptors originate from a human donor in good health.

In this sample, this clonotype turned up once. The chain joins TRBV6-1 to TRBJ2-1; TRBD2 matches 7 bases. This CDR3 has 15 residues. The junction had 11 bases not matched to a gene; V was cut back by 0 bases and J by 12 bases. The germline V gene has CDR1 MNHNS and CDR2 SASEGT. The CDR3 coding sequence is TGTGCCAGCAGTGAAGCAACGGCGGGAGTAGGGGTGCAGTTCTTC. Amino acids: CASSEATAGVGVQFF.

The V gene is TRBV5-4, the J gene TRBJ2-3; D may match TRBD1 or TRBD2 (5 bases each). Germline assignment: CDR1 SGHNT and CDR2 YYREEE (reference sequence). This CDR3 contains 15 residues. V dropped 2 bases and J dropped 6 bases, with 16 bases sitting between them. The chain's CDR3 is CASSFEGPPGDTQYF. In DNA form, the CDR3 reads TGTGCCAGCAGCTTTGAGGGGCCGCCCGGTGATACGCAGTATTTT.

J is TRBJ2-3 and V is TRBV5-1; 10 positions agree with TRBD2. The CDR3 is 16 amino acids. Germline assignment: CDR1 SGHRS and CDR2 YFSETQ. The V and J ends lost 0 bases and 7 bases, in that order; junction bases with no gene match: 8. The DNA for the CDR3 is TGCGCCAGCAGCTTGGCCGGTCTAGCGGGAGTGAATACGCAGTATTTT. Protein product: CASSLAGLAGVNTQYF.

The rearrangement uses TRBV7-9 and TRBJ1-1; TRBD1 agrees at 7 bases. This CDR3 has 14 amino acids. Germline V gene sequence: CDR1 SEHNR, CDR2 FQNEAQ (reference sequence). With 4 bases clipped from V and 5 bases from J, the junction kept 7 bases outside the gene matches. For the CDR3, the DNA is TGTGCCAGCAGCTCCCAGGGGGTGAGGACTGAAGCTTTCTTT. The encoded protein is CASSSQGVRTEAFF.

The rearrangement uses TRBV7-2 and TRBJ1-3; no firm D call. From germline, CDR1 is SGHTA and CDR2 FQGNSA. This CDR3 contains 15 residues. V shed 7 bases and J shed 0 bases, with 13 bases lying between them. In DNA form, the CDR3 reads TGTGCCAGCACTTCGAGGCTCGTCTCTGGAAACACCATATATTTT. It yields the protein CASTSRLVSGNTIYF.

The chain carries TRBV7-6 and TRBJ2-1; possibly TRBD2 for D (6 bases). This CDR3 comprises 13 residues. Per germline, CDR1 SGHVS and CDR2 FNYEAQ. Deletions cut 2 bases from V and 9 bases from J, with 11 bases between. DNA for the CDR3: TGTGCCAGCAGCTTAAGTCGCGGGACTGAGCAGTTCTTC. Translating gives CASSLSRGTEQFF.

Written as DNA, the CDR3 is TGTGCCAGCAGCGTAGCTCCTAGCGGGCAAGAGACCCAGTACTTC. It yields the protein CASSVAPSGQETQYF. The chain couples TRBV9 to TRBJ2-5; 8 positions match TRBD2. Per the germline V gene, CDR1 is SGDLS and CDR2 is YYNGEE. The CDR3 loop spans 15 amino acids. V dropped 0 bases and J dropped 2; count of bases not matched to a gene: 3.

J is TRBJ2-1 and V is TRBV15; D not certain. The CDR3 is 12 residues long. Germline V lookup: CDR1 LNHNV, CDR2 YYDKDF (reference sequence). The V end was cut by 5 bases, the J end by 8 bases, with 10 bases between. The CDR3 coding sequence is TGTGCCACCAGCGCCCAGATGGATGAGCAGTTCTTC. It translates to CATSAQMDEQFF.

The V and J genes are TRBV19 and TRBJ2-6, with D uncertain. The CDR3 runs to 14 residues. CDR1 and CDR2 from the germline V gene are LNHDA and SQIVND (reference sequence). Trimming pared 3 bases from V and 2 bases from J, leaving 5 bases between. DNA of the CDR3: TGTGCCAGTAGTATGGTCACTGGGGCCAACGTCCTGACTTTC. Protein sequence: CASSMVTGANVLTF.

This clonotype was seen just once. The chain carries TRBV7-2 and TRBJ2-7; 8 bases fit TRBD2. Germline V gene sequence: CDR1 SGHTA, CDR2 FQGNSA. This CDR3 has 14 amino acids. V gave up 3 bases and J gave up 2 bases; unmatched junction bases: 3. The CDR3 DNA reads TGTGCCAGCAGCTTTAGCGGGACTCCCTACGAGCAGTACTTC. Protein: CASSFSGTPYEQYF.